The entry below gives a single TCR beta chain sequence along with its context. Its cognate antigen is unknown. The data originate from a study of shared clonotypes between healthy human individuals. Study-wide points: Larger estimated richness was generally seen in naive subsets than in memory subsets.

Method: immunoSEQ multiplex PCR; TCRdb's copy keeps in-frame clones and lacks some. The top ten hold about 34% of the sample, which has about 690,000 clones, roughly 88% seen once. This receptor was identified in a man between 18 and 35 years old in good health. Some clones in this sample may be carry-over from other donors' samples. Sequencing input: memory CD8+ T cells from PBMCs. Subset reported: CD45RO+ cells pooled with CCR7-negative TemRA cells.

The CDR3 DNA reads TGCAGCGTGACGGGGACAGCCTCCTACAATGAGCAGTTCTTC. Translating gives CSVTGTASYNEQFF. This chain uses TRBV29-1 with TRBJ2-1, with TRBD1 matching 7 bases. V shed 6 bases, J shed 0 bases, and the junction held 5 bases outside the gene matches. The CDR3 loop spans 14 amino acids. CDR1 and CDR2 (germline): SQVTM, ANQGSEA.